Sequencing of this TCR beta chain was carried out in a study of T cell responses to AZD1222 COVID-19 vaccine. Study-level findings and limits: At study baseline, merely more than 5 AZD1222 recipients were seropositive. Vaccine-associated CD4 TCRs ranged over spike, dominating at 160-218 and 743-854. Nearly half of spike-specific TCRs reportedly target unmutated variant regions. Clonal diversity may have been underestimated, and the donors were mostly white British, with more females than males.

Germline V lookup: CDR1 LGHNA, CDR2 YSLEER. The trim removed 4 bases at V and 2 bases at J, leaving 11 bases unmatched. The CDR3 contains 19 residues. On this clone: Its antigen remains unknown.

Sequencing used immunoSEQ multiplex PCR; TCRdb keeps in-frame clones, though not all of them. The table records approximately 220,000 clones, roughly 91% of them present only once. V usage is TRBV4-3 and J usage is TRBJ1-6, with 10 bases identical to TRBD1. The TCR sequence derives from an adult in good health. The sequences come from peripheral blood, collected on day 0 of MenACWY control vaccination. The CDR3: CASSPSGFGTGAYNSPLHF. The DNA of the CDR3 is TGCGCCAGCAGCCCGTCCGGATTCGGGACAGGGGCCTATAATTCACCCCTCCACTTT.